One sample yielded the 24 T cell receptor beta chains listed below, sequenced in a study of technical replicates of blood from a few donors. Using immunoSEQ multiplex PCR, the repertoire was profiled, and TCRdb retains in-frame clones only, with some absent. The sample consists of some 77,000 clones, 91% of them appearing once. Material: T cells isolated from PBMCs. These receptors came from a human donor in good health.

The J gene is TRBJ2-2, the V gene TRBV11-1; the D is unclear. The CDR3 has 12 residues. Germline CDR1 reads SGHAT; CDR2 reads FQDESV (reference sequence). V lost 4 bases to trimming and J lost 5 bases, with 5 bases between them. Written as DNA, the CDR3 is TGTGCCAGCAGCTCAGAAACCGGGGAGCTGTTTTTT. It translates to CASSSETGELFF.

The chain employs TRBV13 and TRBJ2-6; tentatively, D is TRBD1 (5 bases). The CDR3 length is 15 residues. V lost 5 bases and J lost 1, with 9 bases in between. CDR1 and CDR2 (germline): PRHDT, FYEKMQ (reference sequence). DNA for the CDR3: TGTGCCAGCAGCCCAGGGCGATCTGGGGCCAACGTCCTGACTTTC. As protein: CASSPGRSGANVLTF.

This chain uses TRBV6-1 with TRBJ1-5; possibly TRBD1 for D (6 bases). V was cut by 6 bases and J by 0 bases, with 12 bases left in between. This CDR3 contains 15 residues. CDR1 and CDR2 from the germline V gene are MNHNS and SASEGT. The CDR3 DNA sequence: TGTGCCAGCAGCGCAACAGGGCTTAGCAATCAGCCCCAGCATTTT. Translation: CASSATGLSNQPQHF.

The chain joins TRBV7-9 to TRBJ2-7; no reliable D call. The CDR3 is 12 residues long. The V gene lost 3 bases and the J gene lost 3 bases, with 6 bases spanning the gap. Per germline, CDR1 SEHNR and CDR2 FQNEAQ (reference sequence). CDR3 coding DNA: TGTGCCAGCAGCTTGGAGAGCTACGAGCAGTACTTC. Encoded protein: CASSLESYEQYF. Together with reference TRBV7-9 and TRBJ2-7, the CDR3 gives the full variable domain: DTGVSQNPRHKITKRGQNVTFRCDPISEHNRLYWYRQTLGQGPEFLTYFQNEAQLEKSRLLSDRFSAERPKGSFSTLEIQRTEQGDSAMYLCASSLESYEQYFGPGTRLTVT.

This chain links TRBV19 with TRBJ2-7, with a weak D call TRBD1 (5 bases). Between the trimmed V and J ends, which lost 5 bases and 0 bases, there was a span of 11 bases. CDR1 and CDR2 (germline): LNHDA, SQIVND (reference sequence). This CDR3 region has 14 residues. CDR3 sequence reads: CASSPGRASYEQYF. The CDR3, as DNA: TGTGCCAGTAGTCCGGGCAGGGCCTCCTACGAGCAGTACTTC.

The table lists this clone with a count of one. The V and J genes are TRBV4-1 and TRBJ2-7; TRBD1 matches 11 bases. CDR3 size: 15 residues. After removal of 1 base from V and 2 bases from J, the junction contained 1 base not matched to a gene. The V gene's germline CDR1 is MGHRA and CDR2 YSYEKL. The CDR3 sequence: CASSQGTGGTYEQYF. The CDR3 region has the DNA TGCGCCAGCAGCCAAGGGACAGGGGGCACCTACGAGCAGTACTTC.

The chain links TRBV6-5 to TRBJ1-3, with 7 bases fitting TRBD1. J lost 4 bases, V lost 6 bases, and 3 bases had no gene match. In germline, CDR1 is MNHEY, CDR2 SVGAGI. The CDR3 runs 13 residues. CDR3 protein: CASRTGLGNTIYF. The CDR3 DNA sequence: TGTGCCAGCAGGACAGGGCTAGGAAACACCATATATTTT.

The chain links TRBV14 to TRBJ2-5, with D hard to call. From germline, CDR1 is SGHDN and CDR2 FVKESK. The CDR3 runs to 12 residues. V was pared by 1 base and J by 4 bases, with 4 bases between. The CDR3 protein is CASSQGAETQYF. CDR3 DNA: TGTGCCAGCAGCCAAGGGGCAGAGACCCAGTACTTC.

This clone has a handful of counts. This chain links TRBV11-2 with TRBJ1-1; no clear D gene. Trimming took 6 bases from V and 7 from J, leaving 6 bases between them. This CDR3 is 10 amino acids long. CDR1 is SGHAT, CDR2 FQNNGV, per germline. CDR3 in DNA: TGTGCCAGCAGTTTCAGTGAAGCTTTCTTT. Its protein is CASSFSEAFF. The full variable domain, in which reference TRBV11-2 and TRBJ1-1 provide the parts outside the CDR3, is EAGVAQSPRYKIIEKRQSVAFWCNPISGHATLYWYQQILGQGPKLLIQFQNNGVVDDSQLPKDRFSAERLKGVDSTLKIQPAKLEDSAVYLCASSFSEAFFGQGTRLTVV.

The gene calls are TRBV19 and TRBJ1-5, with TRBD1 matching 8 bases. Germline V gives CDR1 LNHDA, CDR2 SQIVND (reference sequence). The CDR3 totals 14 residues. Unmatched junction bases numbered 2, after V lost 4 bases and J lost 3 bases. CDR3 DNA sequence: TGTGCCAGTAGTAAGACAGGGGACAATCAGCCCCAGCATTTT. This translates into CASSKTGDNQPQHF.

This clone has only one observation. The J gene is TRBJ2-1, the V gene TRBV25-1, with D tentatively TRBD1 (6 bases). Germline lookup yields CDR1 MGHDK and CDR2 SYGVNS. The V gene lost 3 bases and the J gene lost 13 bases, with 13 bases spanning the gap. The CDR3 extends over 12 amino acids. CDR3 bases: TGTGCCAGCAGTGACTACAGGGATCTCCAGTTCTTC. It is translated as CASSDYRDLQFF.

The chain recombines TRBV11-3 with TRBJ2-7; D is perhaps TRBD2 (6 bases). Germline V gene sequence: CDR1 SGHNT, CDR2 YENEEA. The CDR3 is 14 amino acids. The V end was cut by 2 bases, the J end by 1 base, with 9 bases between. Written as DNA, the CDR3 is TGTGCCAGCAGCTTATCGGGGGTATCCTACGAGCAGTACTTC. It specifies CASSLSGVSYEQYF.

This chain links TRBV6-5 with TRBJ2-5; 15 positions agree with TRBD2. This CDR3 comprises 15 residues. V dropped 11 bases and J dropped 5; count of bases not matched to a gene: 9. Germline CDR1 MNHEY, CDR2 SVGAGI. CDR3 protein: CAARTSGREGETQYF. As DNA, the CDR3 is TGTGCCGCAAGGACTAGCGGGAGGGAAGGCGAGACCCAGTACTTC.

The chain employs TRBV11-2 and TRBJ2-1, with D tentatively TRBD1 (5 bases). This CDR3 is 16 amino acids long. CDR1 is SGHAT, CDR2 FQNNGV, per germline. The V and J ends lost 3 bases and 5 bases respectively, with 17 bases between them. CDR3 residues: CASSFGWQGGHNEQFF. DNA for the CDR3: TGTGCCAGCAGCTTCGGTTGGCAGGGTGGGCACAATGAGCAGTTCTTC.

This chain joins TRBV30 and TRBJ1-4; weak D call: TRBD1 (6 bases). The germline V gene has CDR1 GTSNPN and CDR2 SVGIG (reference sequence). There are 14 residues in the CDR3. V was cut by 6 bases and J by 4 bases, with 15 bases left in between. The DNA for the CDR3 is TGTGCCTGTCAGCCGGACAGTTTTAATGAAAAACTGTTTTTT. Encoded protein: CACQPDSFNEKLFF.

The gene calls are TRBV5-4 and TRBJ2-2, with D perhaps TRBD1 (5 bases). Germline-derived CDR1 and CDR2 are SGHNT and YYREEE (reference sequence). The CDR3 is 14 amino acids. The V and J ends lost 3 bases and 7 bases respectively, with 13 bases between them. The CDR3 spells CASSYRDRIGELFF. The DNA of the CDR3 is TGTGCCAGCAGCTATAGAGACAGAATCGGGGAGCTGTTTTTT.

The chain recombines TRBV5-1 with TRBJ2-7, with 7 bases lining up with TRBD2. Losses at the gene ends were 3 bases for V and 1 base for J; bases not matched to a gene: 4. The CDR3 extends over 14 amino acids. In germline, CDR1 is SGHRS, CDR2 YFSETQ. CDR3 loop: CASSSLAASYEQYF. In nucleotides, the CDR3 is TGCGCCAGCAGCTCCCTAGCGGCTTCCTACGAGCAGTACTTC.

The chain is built from TRBV14 and TRBJ2-1; TRBD2 might be the D (6 bases). This CDR3 spans 15 amino acids. Germline CDR1 SGHDN, CDR2 FVKESK. The V end lost 5 bases, the J end lost 0 bases, and 11 bases lay between the germline ends. CDR3 protein: CASSALDYSYNEQFF. CDR3 sequence (DNA): TGTGCCAGCAGCGCACTGGACTACTCCTACAATGAGCAGTTCTTC.

The V call is TRBV19, the J call TRBJ2-3; no firm D call. V was trimmed by 5 bases and J by 2 bases, leaving 8 bases between them. Germline values: CDR1 LNHDA, CDR2 SQIVND (reference sequence). The CDR3 is made up of 13 amino acids. The CDR3 sequence: CASSSVVTDTQYF. The CDR3 coding sequence is TGTGCCAGTAGTTCAGTCGTCACAGATACGCAGTATTTT.

The chain combines TRBV7-3 with TRBJ2-2, with 7 bases lining up with TRBD2. Trimming cost V 4 bases and J 5 bases; bases outside gene matches: 10. Germline V gene data show CDR1 as SGHTA and CDR2 as FQGTGA. The CDR3 runs to 16 residues. The CDR3 sequence is CASSSLRQGGTGELFF. DNA of the CDR3: TGTGCCAGCAGCTCTCTAAGGCAGGGAGGGACCGGGGAGCTGTTTTTT.

This clone was seen only once. The chain carries TRBV5-6 and TRBJ2-2; D ambiguous. V shed 1 base and J shed 4 bases, with 14 bases lying between them. Germline loops: CDR1 SGHDT, CDR2 YYEEEE. This CDR3 spans 16 amino acids. The CDR3: CASSLYISTSTGELFF. The CDR3 bases are TGTGCCAGCAGCTTGTATATCAGTACCAGCACCGGGGAGCTGTTTTTT. Complete variable domain (other parts from reference TRBV5-6 and TRBJ2-2): DAGVTQSPTHLIKTRGQQVTLRCSPKSGHDTVSWYQQALGQGPQFIFQYYEEEERQRGNFPDRFSGHQFPNYSSELNVNALLLGDSALYLCASSLYISTSTGELFFGEGSRLTVL.

V usage is TRBV5-1 and J usage is TRBJ2-1; D is perhaps TRBD1 or TRBD2 (5 bases each). The CDR3 sequence is 16 residues long. The germline CDR1 and CDR2 sequences are SGHRS and YFSETQ. The V end was cut by 4 bases, the J end by 3 bases, with 17 bases between. The CDR3 DNA reads as TGCGCCAGCAGCCTGGGGGTAGTAAGGGGCTACAATGAGCAGTTCTTC. Protein: CASSLGVVRGYNEQFF.

V and J are TRBV19 and TRBJ1-1, with D maybe TRBD1 (6 bases). V was cut by 5 bases and J by 4 bases, with 17 bases left in between. The CDR3 runs 15 residues. The germline V gene encodes CDR1 LNHDA and CDR2 SQIVND (reference sequence). The CDR3 sequence: CASSPTKDRATEAFF. CDR3 sequence (DNA): TGTGCCAGTAGTCCTACTAAGGACAGAGCCACTGAAGCTTTCTTT.

The chain joins TRBV28 to TRBJ2-7, with 7 bases that match TRBD2. Germline trimming cut 6 bases from V and 2 bases from J; bases unmatched to any gene: 4. The CDR3 covers 13 residues. Germline lookup yields CDR1 MDHEN and CDR2 SYDVKM. CDR3 coding DNA: TGTGCCAGCAGGTTAGGACTAGCCTACGAGCAGTACTTC. The encoded protein is CASRLGLAYEQYF.